The clone carrying this T cell receptor beta chain was counted many times. This CDR3 is 15 amino acids long. V dropped 2 bases and J dropped 3; count of bases not matched to a gene: 2. Amplification of TCR beta CDR3 regions used RNA as the template. TCR CDR3 regions were first amplified by RT-PCR with HTBI primers. TCRdb itself ran the multiplex PCR reads through MiXCR, one entry per CDR3 protein. This table holds 300,000 to 400,000 distinct CDR3 sequences, roughly 18% found once. This record comes from a study of T cells in Graves' hyperthyroidism and ophthalmopathy. This TCR was recovered from a woman aged 50 to 60 with Graves' hyperthyroidism. The chain has TRBV12-3 or TRBV12-4 and TRBJ1-2, with TRBD1 matching 11 bases. The sequencing input was blood. As DNA, the CDR3 is TGTGCCAGCAGTTTAAGGGACAGGGGGGACTATGGCTACACCTTC. Encoded protein: CASSLRDRGDYGYTF.